This entry is about one TCR beta chain. The data derive from a study of CD8+CD57+ T cells in acquired aplastic anemia. Between the trimmed V and J ends, which lost 1 base and 0 bases, there was a span of 16 bases. This CDR3 contains 16 residues. Per the germline V gene, CDR1 is DFQATT and CDR2 is SNEGSKA (reference sequence). Profiles of TCR beta VDJ and CDR3 were generated from a genomic DNA template. One entry per CDR3 protein, called by TCRdb with MiXCR from the reads. The table lists around 170,000 distinct CDR3 sequences, roughly half of them singletons. CD8+CD57+ cell expansion had been shown by flow cytometry in patients chosen for sequencing.

The V call is TRBV20-1, the J call TRBJ2-7, with a tentative D call TRBD1 (5 bases). Sequencing was carried out using sorted CD4+, CD8+, or CD8+CD57+ T cells (not recorded which) from PBMCs. The source of this sequence is a human donor with aplastic anemia. The DNA of the CDR3 is TGCAGTGCTAGAGGTGGACAAATAGTGAGCTCCTACGAGCAGTACTTC. Its translation is CSARGGQIVSSYEQYF.